These 14 T cell receptor beta chains came from one sample sequenced in a study of T cell repertoires in cytomegalovirus infection. These receptors are not linked to any known antigen. TCRdb used MiXCR to reprocess the reads, holding one entry per CDR3 protein. The sample consists of just over 450,000 distinct CDR3 sequences, 40% to 50% of them appearing once. The sample in question was cultured PBMCs, obtained from culture after CMV antigen stimulation. The source of these receptors is a human donor in good health (CMV status not recorded). Some clones in this sample may be carry-over from other donors' samples.

In its sample, this clonotype was seen a few times. V usage is TRBV6-6 and J usage is TRBJ2-1; D remains ambiguous. The CDR3 contains 15 residues. From germline, CDR1 is MNHNY and CDR2 SVGAGI (reference sequence). Trimming took off 11 bases at V and 0 bases at J, with 17 bases between the two ends. The DNA of the CDR3 is TGTGCCCTCACAGAAACACGACGCTCCTACAATGAGCAGTTCTTC. It is translated as CALTETRRSYNEQFF.

V gene TRBV11-2 combines with J gene TRBJ2-7, with TRBD2 identical over 9 bases. CDR1 and CDR2 (germline): SGHAT, FQNNGV. This CDR3 has 16 amino acids. Losses at the gene ends were 4 bases for V and 6 bases for J; bases not matched to a gene: 13. In DNA form, the CDR3 reads TGTGCCAGCAGCTACCGAAAGGGGGTGACTAGCGGCGAGCAGTACTTC. This encodes CASSYRKGVTSGEQYF.

This clonotype came up once. The rearrangement joins TRBV10-3 to TRBJ2-1; D gene unclear. Trimming shortened V by 0 bases and J by 9 bases, and 9 bases separated the two germline ends. Germline assignment: CDR1 ENHRY and CDR2 SYGVKD. There are 13 residues in the CDR3. Here the CDR3 reads CAISESVSPEQFF. The CDR3, as DNA: TGTGCCATCAGTGAGTCGGTAAGCCCTGAGCAGTTCTTC.

This clonotype was seen more than once but under ten times. The genes are TRBV7-8 and TRBJ1-5; TRBD1 matches at 7 bases. CDR1 is SGHVS, CDR2 FQNEAQ, per germline. V trimming: 2 bases; J trimming: 6 bases; junction bases outside the gene matches: 4. This CDR3 contains 14 residues. In nucleotides, the CDR3 is TGTGCCAGCAGCTTACCAGGGGGTATTCAGCCCCAGCATTTT. As protein: CASSLPGGIQPQHF. Supplemented by reference TRBV7-8 and TRBJ1-5, the full variable domain reads GAGVSQSPRYKVAKRGQDVALRCDPISGHVSLFWYQQALGQGPEFLTYFQNEAQLDKSGLPSDRFFAERPEGSVSTLKIQRTQQEDSAVYLCASSLPGGIQPQHFGDGTRLSIL.

The sample holds a few counts of this clonotype. The gene calls are TRBV14 and TRBJ2-3, with TRBD1 as a possible D gene (5 bases). CDR1 and CDR2 from the germline V gene are SGHDN and FVKESK. The CDR3 sequence is 13 residues long. Trimming removed 1 base from V and 13 bases from J, with 15 bases in between. The CDR3 loop reads CASSQAGYSLEYF. The CDR3 nucleotides read TGTGCCAGCAGCCAAGCAGGGTATTCCTTGGAGTATTTT.

The V gene is TRBV7-9, the J gene TRBJ2-3; 13 nucleotides line up with TRBD2. The V gene's germline CDR1 is SEHNR and CDR2 FQNEAQ (reference sequence). The CDR3 runs to 18 residues. V dropped 6 bases and J dropped 0; count of bases not matched to a gene: 9. The CDR3 is CASSSTSGRAGSTDTQYF. The DNA of the CDR3 is TGTGCCAGCAGTTCCACTAGCGGGAGGGCCGGAAGCACAGATACGCAGTATTTT.

This chain joins TRBV7-8 and TRBJ2-7; TRBD1 agrees at 11 bases. Germline lookup yields CDR1 SGHVS and CDR2 FQNEAQ. CDR3 length: 15 amino acids. V lost 4 bases, J lost 4 bases, and 6 bases stayed unmatched. The CDR3 DNA reads TGTGCCAGCAGCTCCGCCGGGACAGGGGGATACGAGCAGTACTTC. Encoded protein: CASSSAGTGGYEQYF. The full variable domain, completed using reference TRBV7-8 and TRBJ2-7, is GAGVSQSPRYKVAKRGQDVALRCDPISGHVSLFWYQQALGQGPEFLTYFQNEAQLDKSGLPSDRFFAERPEGSVSTLKIQRTQQEDSAVYLCASSSAGTGGYEQYFGPGTRLTVT.

This clonotype was detected many times. V and J are TRBV7-6 and TRBJ2-3; D is possibly TRBD2 (5 bases). V was pared by 3 bases and J by 0 bases, with 19 bases between. The length of the CDR3 is 18 residues. Germline-derived CDR1 and CDR2 are SGHVS and FNYEAQ. The CDR3 loop is CASSFSIQSGTSTDTQYF. The CDR3 DNA sequence: TGTGCCAGCAGCTTTTCGATTCAGTCGGGAACCAGCACAGATACGCAGTATTTT.

This clonotype has a single count. J is TRBJ1-4 and V is TRBV19; D is undetermined. V lost 7 bases to trimming and J lost 2 bases, with 14 bases between them. CDR3 length: 15 residues. Germline V gene data show CDR1 as LNHDA and CDR2 as SQIVND (reference sequence). The CDR3 DNA is TGTGCCAGTAAGCCAGCGCGCAGCACTAATGAAAAACTGTTTTTT. It codes for CASKPARSTNEKLFF.

The sample holds a few counts of this clonotype. The V gene is TRBV6-1, the J gene TRBJ2-7, with D tentatively TRBD1 (5 bases). Germline CDR1 is MNHNS and CDR2 is SASEGT. This CDR3 has 13 amino acids. V shed 5 bases and J shed 3 bases, with 11 bases lying between them. For the CDR3, the DNA is TGTGCCAGCAGTCTCGGACAACACTACGAGCAGTACTTC. It encodes CASSLGQHYEQYF.

The V call is TRBV19, the J call TRBJ2-3; 8 positions agree with TRBD2. Germline CDR1 reads LNHDA; CDR2 reads SQIVND (reference sequence). The length of the CDR3 is 16 residues. The V and J ends lost 6 bases and 0 bases, in that order; junction bases with no gene match: 8. The DNA of the CDR3 is TGTGCCAGTAGCCCAGGACTAGCAGCCAGCACAGATACGCAGTATTTT. Amino acids: CASSPGLAASTDTQYF.

The chain links TRBV12-3 or TRBV12-4 to TRBJ1-1, with 8 bases fitting TRBD1. The CDR3 extends over 15 amino acids. Losses at the gene ends were 6 bases for V and 4 bases for J; bases not matched to a gene: 10. CDR3 residues: CASRSSPQGGTEAFF. In DNA form, the CDR3 reads TGTGCCAGCAGATCAAGTCCACAGGGGGGCACTGAAGCTTTCTTT.

In regard to this clonotype: The junction departs from germline at one end; a sequencing error may be responsible. The chain couples TRBV7-2 to TRBJ1-2; D gene ambiguous. CDR3 length equals 13 residues. The germline gives CDR1 SGHTA, CDR2 FQGNSA. In DNA form, the CDR3 reads TGTGCCAGCAGCTTAGACCCCACCGGTGGCTACGCCTTC. It is translated as CASSLDPTGGYAF.

This clonotype occurred once. The chain couples TRBV12-3 or TRBV12-4 to TRBJ1-2; possible D gene TRBD1, 6 bases. The CDR3 contains 16 residues. Trimming cost V 2 bases and J 8 bases, with 21 bases left between them. In DNA form, the CDR3 reads TGTGCCAGCAGTTTAACCCTTCCAGGGGAGATGGGCGGCTACACCTTC. Translating it yields CASSLTLPGEMGGYTF.